This is a list of T cell receptor beta chains from one sample in a study of T cell responses to AZD1222 COVID-19 vaccine. The repertoire was sequenced with immunoSEQ multiplex PCR; TCRdb's copy has only in-frame clones and lacks some. Of under 200,000 clones in the sample, 85% to 90% are singletons; the top ten hold roughly a quarter. The sample here was peripheral blood, taken 28 days after the second AZD1222 dose. The origin of the receptors is an adult who received the AZD1222 COVID-19 vaccine. The CDR3 runs from the conserved cysteine through the conserved F or W. A D gene is named only where the DNA matches it firmly. Clone sizes are given selectively: once, few, many, or a class where the clone is expanded.

clone_size,v_call,j_call,d_call,cdr3_aa,cdr3_nt
once,TRBV5-1,TRBJ2-1,-,CASTQRAGYNEQFF,TGCGCCAGCACCCAGCGGGCGGGATACAATGAGCAGTTCTTC
-,TRBV28,TRBJ2-3,TRBD2,CASRAPSGRTDTQYF,TGTGCCAGCAGGGCCCCTAGCGGGAGAACAGATACGCAGTATTTT
few,TRBV5-1,TRBJ1-1,-,CASSSGQMNTEAFF,TGCGCCAGCAGCAGCGGACAGATGAACACTGAAGCTTTCTTT
-,TRBV3-1/TRBV3-2,TRBJ2-1,-,CASSQESRRENEQFF,TGTGCCAGCAGCCAGGAAAGCCGGAGGGAGAATGAGCAGTTCTTC
-,TRBV28,TRBJ1-5,-,CASNIDSNQPQHF,TGTGCCAGCAACATCGATAGCAATCAGCCCCAGCATTTT
-,TRBV5-4,TRBJ2-7,-,CASSNFNYEQYF,TGTGCCAGCAGCAACTTTAACTACGAGCAGTACTTC
-,TRBV9,TRBJ1-4,-,CASSPRTSEKLFF,TGTGCCAGCAGCCCACGGACATCTGAAAAACTGTTTTTT
-,TRBV7-2,TRBJ1-1,TRBD1,CASSPRDRYNTEAFF,TGTGCCAGCAGCCCCCGGGACAGGTACAACACTGAAGCTTTCTTT
-,TRBV9,TRBJ2-3,-,CASSVASGRDYTQYF,TGTGCCAGCAGCGTAGCGTCCGGGAGAGACTATACGCAGTATTTT
few,TRBV28,TRBJ1-2,-,CASSPGRVYGYTF,TGTGCCAGCAGCCCGGGACGGGTCTATGGCTACACCTTC
-,TRBV19,TRBJ1-5,TRBD1,CASSTTGGAEPQHF,TGTGCCAGTAGTACCACAGGGGGCGCTGAGCCCCAGCATTTT
few,TRBV28,TRBJ1-1,-,CASTVAPPTEAFF,TGTGCCAGCACCGTGGCCCCCCCCACTGAAGCTTTCTTT
-,TRBV11-3,TRBJ2-1,-,CASSSTGHPSYNEQFF,TGTGCCAGCAGCTCTACGGGACACCCCTCCTACAATGAGCAGTTCTTC
-,TRBV7-6,TRBJ2-3,-,CASSAPGPFTDTQYF,TGTGCCAGCAGTGCACCGGGACCCTTCACAGATACGCAGTATTTT
-,TRBV12-3/TRBV12-4,TRBJ2-7,-,CASSFGQDNEQYF,TGTGCCAGCAGTTTTGGGCAGGACAACGAGCAGTACTTC
-,TRBV5-6,TRBJ1-6,-,CASSLEGAESSYNSPLHF,TGTGCCAGCAGCTTGGAAGGTGCAGAGAGCTCCTATAATTCACCCCTCCACTTT
-,TRBV19,TRBJ1-1,-,CASSIRRGADTEAFF,TGTGCCAGTAGTATTAGGAGGGGAGCGGACACTGAAGCTTTCTTT
once,TRBV28,TRBJ1-5,-,CASSPPPSLNQPQHF,TGTGCCAGCAGTCCCCCCCCGAGTTTGAATCAGCCCCAGCATTTT
-,TRBV5-1,TRBJ1-6,-,CASSLGTRQWGSPLHF,TGCGCCAGCAGCTTGGGGACCCGACAGTGGGGGTCACCCCTCCACTTT
-,TRBV11-2,TRBJ2-7,-,CASSLDRGGYEQYF,TGTGCCAGCAGCTTAGATCGGGGAGGTTACGAGCAGTACTTC
-,TRBV24-1,TRBJ2-7,-,CATSDPRTYEQYF,TGTGCCACCAGTGATCCCAGGACCTACGAGCAGTACTTC
-,TRBV29-1,TRBJ2-5,TRBD2,CSVRLGGIETQYF,TGCAGCGTTCGCCTCGGGGGGATCGAGACCCAGTACTTC
-,TRBV7-2,TRBJ2-3,TRBD1,CASRRGQGTDTQYF,TGTGCCAGCAGGAGGGGACAGGGGACAGATACGCAGTATTTT
-,TRBV6-6,TRBJ1-5,-,CASSQRSQPQHF,TGTGCCAGCAGTCAGAGGAGTCAGCCCCAGCATTTT
-,TRBV6-2/TRBV6-3,TRBJ2-3,TRBD2,CASSLLAGGADTQYF,TGTGCCAGCAGTCTGCTAGCGGGAGGAGCAGATACGCAGTATTTT
-,TRBV19,TRBJ2-7,TRBD1,CASRGYGTGPTKQYF,TGTGCCAGTAGAGGTTATGGGACAGGGCCTACGAAGCAGTACTTC
-,TRBV5-8,TRBJ2-5,-,CASSLARRIEETQYF,TGTGCCAGCAGCTTGGCCCGGCGGATTGAAGAGACCCAGTACTTC